Listed here is a single T cell receptor beta chain. This record belongs to a study of blood T cell repertoires in COVID-19. At the level of the study: The study drew acute and convalescent COVID-19 samples from the United States, Italy and Spain. Sources were T cells, B-cell-depleted T cells, or PBMCs; the material itself was cDNA or gDNA.

Authors' analysis steps: Estimates of nucleated cell counts were drawn from the amplification of reference gene primers. TCRdb keeps only in-frame clones here, not all; method: immunoSEQ multiplex PCR. That table supplies the V and J calls and clone size; D and trimming were determined from the DNA. The sample consists of 150,000 or so clones, roughly 91% of them appearing once. The sample taken for sequencing was peripheral blood. The TCR comes from a woman aged 50 to 65 with acute or convalescent COVID-19.

This CDR3 reads CASSRSGFSYNEQFF. CDR3 DNA sequence: TGCGCCAGCAGTCGAAGCGGGTTCTCCTACAATGAGCAGTTCTTC. This chain connects TRBV5-1 to TRBJ2-1, with D perhaps TRBD2 (6 bases). Germline V gives CDR1 SGHRS, CDR2 YFSETQ. Trimming removed 5 bases at V and 0 bases at J, with 12 bases between. The CDR3 runs to 15 residues.